These T cell receptor beta chains were read from a single sample in a study of shared clonotypes between healthy human individuals. TCRdb keeps only in-frame clones here, not all; method: immunoSEQ multiplex PCR. Altogether 530,000 or so clones are present, about three quarters being singletons, with the ten largest covering roughly an eighth. Sequencing was carried out using PBMCs. The source is a woman aged 40 to 55 in good health. Some clones in this sample may be carry-over from other donors' samples. Each CDR3 is given with its conserved first and last residue. A D gene is named only where the DNA matches it firmly. Clone size, where shown, is once, few, many, or a class for clones that have expanded.

D: TRBD2
V: TRBV7-3
size: NA
J: TRBJ2-3
DNA: TGTGCCAGCAGCTCCTCTAGCGGCAGCTACACAGATACGCAGTATTTT
CDR3: CASSSSSGSYTDTQYF

D: NA
V: TRBV9
size: once
J: TRBJ2-1
DNA: TGTGCCAGCAGCGTAGCGCCTAGCCCAAACAATGAGCAGTTCTTC
CDR3: CASSVAPSPNNEQFF

D: NA
V: TRBV5-1
size: few
J: TRBJ2-5
DNA: TGCGCCAGCAGCTTACGGGAACCAAGGGAGACCCAGTACTTC
CDR3: CASSLREPRETQYF

D: TRBD2
V: TRBV30
size: NA
J: TRBJ2-3
DNA: TGTGCCTGGAGAGCCTTAAGGGGGACTAGCGGGAGTCTGGATACGCAGTATTTT
CDR3: CAWRALRGTSGSLDTQYF

D: NA
V: TRBV7-8
size: NA
J: TRBJ2-2
DNA: TGTGCCAGCAGTCCCAAGTATCCCGACACCGGGGAGCTGTTTTTT
CDR3: CASSPKYPDTGELFF

D: TRBD2
V: TRBV7-3
size: NA
J: TRBJ2-2
DNA: TGTGCCAGCAGCTTACCGGCGGGAGGAAGCACCGGGGAGCTGTTTTTT
CDR3: CASSLPAGGSTGELFF

D: NA
V: TRBV6-6
size: NA
J: TRBJ2-2
DNA: TGTGCCAGCAGGGAGTCGGGGGTCCTGGGCGGGGAGCTGTTTTTT
CDR3: CASRESGVLGGELFF

D: TRBD2
V: TRBV6-1
size: NA
J: TRBJ2-3
DNA: TGTGCCAGCGGGACTAGCGGGTTTAGCACAGATACGCAGTATTTT
CDR3: CASGTSGFSTDTQYF

D: NA
V: TRBV5-1
size: NA
J: TRBJ1-1
DNA: TGCGCCAGCAAACAGGGACAACTCATGAACACTGAAGCTTTCTTT
CDR3: CASKQGQLMNTEAFF

D: NA
V: TRBV19
size: NA
J: TRBJ1-1
DNA: TGTGCCAGTACCCCGACAGGACTCTCAACTGAAGCTTTCTTT
CDR3: CASTPTGLSTEAFF

D: NA
V: TRBV10-3
size: NA
J: TRBJ2-5
DNA: TGTGCCATCAGTGAAGGTGAGACCCAGTACTTC
CDR3: CAISEGETQYF

D: NA
V: TRBV29-1
size: NA
J: TRBJ2-4
DNA: TGCAGCGGGGGACCTAAGGGAAACATTCAGTACTTC
CDR3: CSGGPKGNIQYF

D: TRBD1
V: TRBV11-2
size: NA
J: TRBJ2-3
DNA: TGTGCCAGCAGCTTTCCTCTCGACAGGGCAACTAGCACAGATACGCAGTATTTT
CDR3: CASSFPLDRATSTDTQYF

D: TRBD1
V: TRBV6-6
size: NA
J: TRBJ1-5
DNA: TGTGCCAGCAGCCGGACAGGGTTTAGCAATCAGCCCCAGCATTTT
CDR3: CASSRTGFSNQPQHF

D: TRBD1
V: TRBV7-9
size: NA
J: TRBJ1-2
DNA: TGTGCCAGCAGCTCCCCGACAGGGGGGAGCGAGGGCTACACCTTC
CDR3: CASSSPTGGSEGYTF

D: NA
V: TRBV5-1
size: NA
J: TRBJ1-1
DNA: TGCGCCAGCAGCTTGGCGGCGGTTGGGGACACTGAAGCTTTCTTT
CDR3: CASSLAAVGDTEAFF

D: TRBD1
V: TRBV4-2
size: NA
J: TRBJ2-1
DNA: TGTGCCAGCAGCCAGGGACAGGGGAGGTGGGAGCAGTTCTTC
CDR3: CASSQGQGRWEQFF

D: TRBD2
V: TRBV11-3
size: NA
J: TRBJ2-1
DNA: TGTGCCAGCAGCCCGGGACTAGCGGGGACCAATGAGCAGTTCTTC
CDR3: CASSPGLAGTNEQFF

D: NA
V: TRBV11-2
size: NA
J: TRBJ1-2
DNA: TGCGCCAGCAGCTTGGACACAGGGTACAACTATGGCTACACCTTC
CDR3: CASSLDTGYNYGYTF

D: TRBD2
V: TRBV9
size: once
J: TRBJ2-5
DNA: TGTGCCAGCAGCGTAGCGGCGGGAGGGCGAGAGACCCAGTACTTC
CDR3: CASSVAAGGRETQYF

D: TRBD2
V: TRBV10-3
size: NA
J: TRBJ2-3
DNA: TGTGCCATCAGTGGGACTAGTCCCACAGATACGCAGTATTTT
CDR3: CAISGTSPTDTQYF

D: TRBD2
V: TRBV5-5
size: NA
J: TRBJ2-3
DNA: TGTGCCAGCAGCTTGGTCGGGAGGGCAACAGATACGCAGTATTTT
CDR3: CASSLVGRATDTQYF

D: NA
V: TRBV2
size: NA
J: TRBJ1-2
DNA: TGTGCCAGCAGTGATGGAAGCGTGTTCAGTGTTAATTCCCGTAACTATGGCTACACCTTC
CDR3: CASSDGSVFSVNSRNYGYTF

D: TRBD1
V: TRBV2
size: NA
J: TRBJ1-1
DNA: TGTGCCAGCACCTTTCTTCCTCACCTACAGGGGGCTTTTGGCACTGAAGCTTTCTTT
CDR3: CASTFLPHLQGAFGTEAFF

D: NA
V: TRBV7-9
size: NA
J: TRBJ2-7
DNA: TGTGCCAGCAGCTTAGCGCACAGCTTCTACGAGCAGTACTTC
CDR3: CASSLAHSFYEQYF

D: NA
V: TRBV7-2
size: once
J: TRBJ1-1
DNA: TGTGCCAGCAGCTCCCGGCCAGGGGTCCCTGAAGCTTTCTTT
CDR3: CASSSRPGVPEAFF

D: TRBD1
V: TRBV29-1
size: NA
J: TRBJ2-2
DNA: TGCAGCGTTCGTACAGGGGGAACCGGGGAGCTGTTTTTT
CDR3: CSVRTGGTGELFF

D: NA
V: TRBV18
size: NA
J: TRBJ2-1
DNA: TGTGCCAGCTCACCAGAGAAGGATGCCCCTAGCGTGTCCTACAATGAGCAGTTCTTC
CDR3: CASSPEKDAPSVSYNEQFF

D: NA
V: TRBV2
size: few
J: TRBJ1-5
DNA: TGTGCCACCGACGACAGCGGCAATCAGCCCCAGCATTTT
CDR3: CATDDSGNQPQHF